These 26 T cell receptor beta chains came from one sample sequenced in a study of shared clonotypes between healthy human individuals. The repertoire was sequenced with immunoSEQ multiplex PCR; TCRdb's copy has only in-frame clones and lacks some. The repertoire holds about 2.3 million clones, with approximately 90% as singletons. Sequencing used naive CD4+ T cells from PBMCs. Subset reported: CD45RA+ positively selected. The receptors come from a man younger than 30 in good health. Some clones in this sample may be carry-over from other donors' samples.

The J gene is TRBJ2-1, the V gene TRBV11-3; 7 bases match TRBD2. V shed 3 bases and J 2 bases; nucleotides not matched to a gene: 10. This CDR3 is built from 17 residues. Germline V gene data show CDR1 as SGHNT and CDR2 as YENEEA. CDR3 amino acids: CASSLFRGSGPYNEQFF. DNA of the CDR3: TGTGCCAGCAGCTTGTTCCGCGGGAGTGGGCCCTACAATGAGCAGTTCTTC. Full variable domain (remainder filled in from reference TRBV11-3 and TRBJ2-1): EAGVVQSPRYKIIEKKQPVAFWCNPISGHNTLYWYLQNLGQGPELLIRYENEEAVDDSQLPKDRFSAERLKGVDSTLKIQPAELGDSAVYLCASSLFRGSGPYNEQFFGPGTRLTVL.

Remarks on this clone: Other DNA sequences within the sample encode an identical CDR3. The chain has TRBV18 and TRBJ1-3; maybe TRBD1 (6 bases). V was shortened by 2 bases and J by 0 bases, with 11 bases between the two germline ends. Germline assignment: CDR1 KGHSH and CDR2 LQKENI. The CDR3 is made up of 16 amino acids. The CDR3 reads CASSPGQSSSGNTIYF. The CDR3, as DNA: TGTGCCAGCTCACCAGGACAGTCGAGCTCTGGAAACACCATATATTTT.

J is TRBJ2-3 and V is TRBV4-3, with 13 positions matching TRBD2. Germline V gives CDR1 LGHNA, CDR2 YSLEER. The V segment lost 4 bases and the J segment 2 bases; nucleotides outside the gene matches: 9. This CDR3 is built from 18 residues. CDR3 amino acids: CASSLFPGLAGSTDTQYF. The CDR3 nucleotides are TGCGCCAGCAGCCTCTTTCCGGGACTAGCGGGATCCACAGATACGCAGTATTTT.

The chain links TRBV9 to TRBJ2-7, with a weak D call TRBD1 (6 bases). CDR1 and CDR2 (germline): SGDLS, YYNGEE. V lost 0 bases, J lost 9 bases, and 13 bases lay in between. The CDR3 has 13 residues. As DNA, the CDR3 is TGTGCCAGCAGCGTAGGACAGGATGGTGGGCAGTACTTC. Its translation: CASSVGQDGGQYF.

This chain connects TRBV10-3 to TRBJ1-4, with D possibly matching TRBD1 (6 bases). V was clipped by 2 bases and J by 8 bases, with 12 bases between them. CDR3 length: 14 amino acids. Germline V gene sequence: CDR1 ENHRY, CDR2 SYGVKD. The CDR3 loop reads CAISETGHGEKLFF. The CDR3 bases are TGTGCCATCAGTGAGACAGGGCATGGAGAAAAACTGTTTTTT.

The rearrangement uses TRBV11-1 and TRBJ2-5; TRBD1 aligns across 9 bases. This CDR3 contains 17 residues. In germline, CDR1 is SGHAT, CDR2 FQDESV (reference sequence). Trimming at V came to 2 bases and at J to 4 bases, leaving 11 bases not matched to a gene. The CDR3 DNA sequence: TGTGCCAGCAGCTTATTCGCGGGACAGGGTTTTTCAGAGACCCAGTACTTC. Translating gives CASSLFAGQGFSETQYF.

This clone was seen once. The same CDR3 arises from other DNA sequences in this sample as well. The rearrangement joins TRBV2 to TRBJ1-2; 9 bases agree with TRBD1. This CDR3 region has 13 residues. Germline V gene lookup returns CDR1 SNHLY and CDR2 FYNNEI. Unmatched junction bases numbered 6, after V lost 8 bases and J lost 5 bases. As DNA, the CDR3 is TGTGCCAGCCGGGCGGGACAGGGATATGGCTACACCTTC. This encodes CASRAGQGYGYTF.

The CDR3 DNA follows: TGCAGTGGCCAATCTAGGAATGAGCAGTTCTTC. This sequence encodes CSGQSRNEQFF. This chain links TRBV20-1 with TRBJ2-1; the D is unclear. Germline-derived CDR1 and CDR2 are DFQATT and SNEGSKA (reference sequence). The CDR3 has 11 amino acids. The V gene lost 7 bases and the J gene lost 7 bases, with 11 bases spanning the gap.

The chain links TRBV7-2 to TRBJ1-2; 7 bases match TRBD1. This CDR3 spans 18 amino acids. CDR1 is SGHTA and CDR2 is FQGNSA in the germline V gene. J was trimmed by 4 bases and V by 1 base; bases with no gene match: 15. This CDR3 is CASSLDPPMTGKIYGYTF. CDR3 DNA: TGTGCCAGCAGCTTAGATCCCCCCATGACAGGGAAGATCTATGGCTACACCTTC.

The V call is TRBV5-4, the J call TRBJ2-2; D is perhaps TRBD2 (6 bases). This CDR3 region has 13 residues. The V end was cut by 4 bases, the J end by 7 bases, with 11 bases between. Germline loops: CDR1 SGHNT, CDR2 YYREEE (reference sequence). Written as DNA, the CDR3 is TGTGCCAGCAGCCCCCGGGAGCTCGGGGAGCTGTTTTTT. It encodes CASSPRELGELFF.

This rearrangement joins TRBV9 to TRBJ1-3, with 8 bases that match TRBD1. Germline lookup yields CDR1 SGDLS and CDR2 YYNGEE. The CDR3 totals 16 residues. The trim removed 4 bases at V and 2 bases at J, leaving 8 bases unmatched. This CDR3 is CASSKRGDRTGNTIYF. The CDR3 nucleotides read TGTGCCAGCAGCAAGCGCGGGGACAGGACTGGAAACACCATATATTTT.

V is TRBV5-1 and J is TRBJ2-7; TRBD2 is a possible D gene (5 bases). V was clipped by 0 bases and J by 1 base, with 17 bases between them. The CDR3 runs 17 residues. Germline lookup yields CDR1 SGHRS and CDR2 YFSETQ. Here the CDR3 DNA reads TGCGCCAGCAGCTTGGCGTTTTCCCGGGATGGGTCCTACGAGCAGTACTTC. Its protein is CASSLAFSRDGSYEQYF.

For this clone: Other DNA sequences from this sample encode an identical CDR3 as well. This chain joins TRBV7-2 and TRBJ2-3; 8 nucleotides line up with TRBD1. V shed 0 bases and J 1 base; nucleotides not matched to a gene: 3. CDR3 length: 16 residues. Germline lookup yields CDR1 SGHTA and CDR2 FQGNSA. The chain's CDR3 is CASSLALTGGTDTQYF. CDR3 coding DNA: TGTGCCAGCAGCTTAGCGCTGACAGGGGGCACAGATACGCAGTATTTT.

This clone was picked up one time. The chain couples TRBV6-6 to TRBJ2-7, with D perhaps given as TRBD1 or TRBD2 (5 bases each). CDR3 length: 16 residues. V gave up 11 bases and J gave up 2 bases, with 25 bases separating them. Looked up from germline, CDR1 is MNHNY and CDR2 is SVGAGI (reference sequence). This chain's CDR3 is CAGWRIRDDTPYEQYF. The CDR3 region has the DNA TGTGCCGGCTGGAGAATCAGGGACGACACACCCTACGAGCAGTACTTC.

This rearrangement joins TRBV28 to TRBJ2-1; the D gene could be TRBD1 or TRBD2 (6 bases each). Germline-derived CDR1 and CDR2 are MDHEN and SYDVKM. CDR3 length: 16 residues. Trimming took off 1 base at V and 7 bases at J, with 17 bases between the two ends. The CDR3 region has the DNA TGTGCCAGCAGTTTATCTTTTCAGGGGAGGTTTAATGAGCAGTTCTTC. Translating it yields CASSLSFQGRFNEQFF.

The chain is built from TRBV2 and TRBJ1-4; the D gene is possibly TRBD1 (5 bases). The CDR3 extends over 13 amino acids. The V end was cut by 3 bases, the J end by 7 bases, with 9 bases between. Germline V gene data show CDR1 as SNHLY and CDR2 as FYNNEI. The CDR3 DNA reads TGTGCCAGCAGTGACAGGGTTCGTGAAAAACTGTTTTTT. Amino acid sequence: CASSDRVREKLFF.

This chain joins TRBV19 and TRBJ2-7; the D call may be TRBD1 or TRBD2 (6 bases each). V was pared by 5 bases and J by 4 bases, with 15 bases between. Germline assignment: CDR1 LNHDA and CDR2 SQIVND (reference sequence). The CDR3 consists of 14 residues. The CDR3: CASSAGGSWYEQYF. CDR3 coding DNA: TGTGCCAGTAGTGCCGGGGGCTCATGGTACGAGCAGTACTTC.

The chain has TRBV28 and TRBJ2-3, with D hard to call. Germline V CDR1 and CDR2: MDHEN, SYDVKM. The CDR3 totals 14 residues. The V gene lost 6 bases and the J gene lost 0 bases, with 10 bases spanning the gap. CDR3 nucleotides: TGTGCCAGCAGCGACTTGGCTAGCACAGATACGCAGTATTTT. As protein: CASSDLASTDTQYF.

The chain combines TRBV29-1 with TRBJ2-5; possible D gene TRBD2, 6 bases. The CDR3 runs 14 residues. Trimming left V 6 bases short and J 4 bases short, with 18 bases between. CDR1 is SQVTM, CDR2 ANQGSEA, per germline. In DNA, the CDR3 is TGCAGCGTCGCGGGACGCCAGACGTCAGAGACCCAGTACTTC. It codes for CSVAGRQTSETQYF.

CDR3 amino acids: CASSVSESSEAFF. The CDR3 DNA follows: TGTGCCAGCAGTGTATCGGAGTCTTCTGAAGCTTTCTTT. The chain links TRBV2 to TRBJ1-1; the D is unclear. Germline V gene data show CDR1 as SNHLY and CDR2 as FYNNEI. V lost 4 bases, J lost 6 bases, and 12 bases lay in between. The CDR3 covers 13 residues.

The chain links TRBV5-5 to TRBJ2-3, with D uncertain. V was shortened by 0 bases and J by 2 bases, with 7 bases between the two germline ends. The CDR3 has 14 amino acids. From germline, CDR1 is SGHKS and CDR2 YYEKEE (reference sequence). The CDR3: CASSLGTATDTQYF. The CDR3 coding sequence is TGTGCCAGCAGCTTGGGGACCGCCACAGATACGCAGTATTTT. The full variable domain, in which reference TRBV5-5 and TRBJ2-3 provide the parts outside the CDR3, is DAGVTQSPTHLIKTRGQQVTLRCSPISGHKSVSWYQQVLGQGPQFIFQYYEKEERGRGNFPDRFSARQFPNYSSELNVNALLLGDSALYLCASSLGTATDTQYFGPGTRLTVL.

This clone appeared once. The V gene is TRBV7-2, the J gene TRBJ1-4, with TRBD1 matching over 7 bases. Germline assignment: CDR1 SGHTA and CDR2 FQGNSA. V gave up 4 bases and J gave up 2 bases; unmatched junction bases: 4. The CDR3 has 15 residues. CDR3 protein: CASSSSGQTNEKLFF. CDR3 DNA: TGTGCCAGCAGCTCTTCGGGACAGACTAATGAAAAACTGTTTTTT.

J is TRBJ1-5 and V is TRBV7-2; D is possibly TRBD1 (5 bases). V was cut by 6 bases and J by 6 bases, with 12 bases left in between. The CDR3 has 13 amino acids. The germline V gene has CDR1 SGHTA and CDR2 FQGNSA. CDR3 sequence: CASSSGLAQPQHF. The DNA for the CDR3 is TGTGCCAGCAGTTCAGGGCTGGCTCAGCCCCAGCATTTT.

This sequence joins TRBV5-8 and TRBJ2-5; 8 nucleotides agree with TRBD2. The J segment lost 7 bases and the V segment lost 0 bases, leaving 5 bases of the junction unmatched. CDR3 length: 14 amino acids. Germline assignment: CDR1 SGHTS and CDR2 YDEGEE. The CDR3 spells CASSLEGLEWTQYF. DNA of the CDR3: TGTGCCAGCAGCTTGGAGGGACTAGAGTGGACCCAGTACTTC.

The chain recombines TRBV19 with TRBJ2-1; D is perhaps TRBD1 (5 bases). The CDR3 is 16 amino acids. With 3 bases removed from V and 0 bases from J, the gap between germline ends came to 12 bases. Germline loops: CDR1 LNHDA, CDR2 SQIVND (reference sequence). The DNA for the CDR3 is TGTGCCAGTAGTATGAAGCCAAGGGGCTCCTACAATGAGCAGTTCTTC. Translation gives CASSMKPRGSYNEQFF.

This chain connects TRBV5-6 to TRBJ1-3, with TRBD1 as a possible D gene (6 bases). CDR3 length equals 15 residues. Between the trimmed V and J ends, which lost 3 bases and 0 bases, there was a span of 10 bases. Germline assignment: CDR1 SGHDT and CDR2 YYEEEE. DNA for the CDR3: TGTGCCAGCAGCTCCAGGGGCACCTCTGGAAACACCATATATTTT. As protein: CASSSRGTSGNTIYF.